The TCR beta chain under discussion was sequenced for a study of T cells after yellow fever vaccination. The study, taken as a whole, reports: Overlap between CD4 and CD8 compartments was detected for a small share of clonotypes. FACS-sorted repertoires could contain abundant clonotypes contaminating from the bulk population.

Via MiXCR, TCRdb re-called the 5' RACE reads, giving one row per CDR3 protein. The sample has around 610,000 distinct CDR3 sequences, less than 15% seen once; the top ten hold around 15%. Germline CDR1 is SGHRS and CDR2 is YFSETQ. Trimming stripped 0 bases from V and 8 bases from J, with 14 bases between. This CDR3 has 15 amino acids. Concerning this clonotype: Its specificity is not known.

V gene TRBV5-1 combines with J gene TRBJ1-4, with TRBD1 as a possible D gene (5 bases). The clonotype was recovered from a man aged 25 to 45 who received the YFV17D yellow fever vaccine. The material sequenced was PBMCs, taken on the day of the yellow fever booster vaccination. The CDR3 loop reads CASSLATGREEKLFF. For the CDR3, the DNA is TGCGCCAGCAGCTTGGCCACAGGACGAGAAGAAAAACTGTTTTTT. Using reference TRBV5-1 and TRBJ1-4 for the parts outside the CDR3, the full variable domain is KAGVTQTPRYLIKTRGQQVTLSCSPISGHRSVSWYQQTPGQGLQFLFEYFSETQRNKGNFPGRFSGRQFSNSRSEMNVSTLELGDSALYLCASSLATGREEKLFFGSGTQLSVL.